The 24 T cell receptor beta chains below come from one sample, sequenced in a study of Ad26.COV2.S vaccination and SARS-CoV-2 variants. Documented treatment: about 20 received Ad26.COV2.S at low or high dose, single or two shots; a few received placebo; per-sample allocation not given. The study sampled participants on day 63 after the first vaccine or placebo injection. The data were produced by immunoSEQ multiplex PCR, yet TCRdb's version contains in-frame clones alone and is incomplete. This sample yields 250,000 or so clones, of which around nine tenths are seen a single time; less than 3.5% belongs to the top ten. The specimen comprised peripheral blood, sampled in a trial of Ad26.COV2.S vaccine versus placebo. Every receptor here comes from a person between 18 and 59 years old who received the Ad26.COV2.S COVID-19 vaccine or a placebo.

V is TRBV2 and J is TRBJ2-5; D assignment may be TRBD1 or TRBD2 (5 bases each). V was cut by 7 bases and J by 5 bases, with 20 bases left in between. The CDR3 is 15 amino acids. CDR1 and CDR2 from the germline V gene are SNHLY and FYNNEI. The CDR3 DNA follows: TGTGCCAGCAACCGACGGGACCCAGCACGGGAGACCCAGTACTTC. Encoded protein: CASNRRDPARETQYF.

The chain is built from TRBV30 and TRBJ1-5; D not resolved. The V end was cut by 0 bases, the J end by 6 bases, with 6 bases between. Germline CDR1 and CDR2: GTSNPN and SVGIG (reference sequence). The CDR3 has 12 residues. CDR3 sequence reads: CAWSVPGQPQHF. DNA of the CDR3: TGTGCCTGGAGTGTACCGGGTCAGCCCCAGCATTTT.

The V call is TRBV4-1, the J call TRBJ2-1; 9 positions agree with TRBD2. CDR3 length: 15 amino acids. Germline assignment: CDR1 MGHRA and CDR2 YSYEKL. Trimming at V came to 0 bases and at J to 6 bases, leaving 3 bases not matched to a gene. The CDR3 region has the DNA TGCGCCAGCAGCCAAGACGGGACTAGCATCAATGAGCAGTTCTTC. This gives the protein CASSQDGTSINEQFF.

The V and J genes are TRBV6-2 or TRBV6-3 and TRBJ2-7, with a possible D match to TRBD1 (7 bases). CDR1 MNHEY and CDR2 SVGEGT come from the germline V gene. There are 15 residues in the CDR3. Between the trimmed V and J ends, which lost 4 bases and 0 bases, there was a span of 13 bases. The CDR3 DNA is TGTGCCAGCAGTTGGACGGGGGACAGCTCCTACGAGCAGTACTTC. Translated, it gives CASSWTGDSSYEQYF.

Only one count was recorded for this clone. An end of the junction differs from the germline gene, which may be a read error. CDR3 bases: TGTGCCAGCAGCTTGAGACAGGGGTACCAGGGGAACGCTGAAGCTTTCTTT. The encoded protein is CASSLRQGYQGNAEAFF. This chain uses TRBV7-6 with TRBJ1-1; 8 nucleotides agree with TRBD1. CDR1 is SGHVS, CDR2 FNYEAQ, per germline. The CDR3 consists of 17 residues.

The V gene is TRBV7-6, the J gene TRBJ2-6; either TRBD1 or TRBD2 may fit D (5 bases each). The CDR3 sequence is 16 residues long. CDR1 SGHVS and CDR2 FNYEAQ come from the germline V gene. V lost 5 bases, J lost 4 bases, and 15 bases lay in between. The CDR3 spells CASSLTGGAGANVLTF. In DNA, the CDR3 is TGTGCCAGCAGCCTCACAGGAGGAGCAGGGGCCAACGTCCTGACTTTC. The complete variable domain, with remaining parts taken from reference TRBV7-6 and TRBJ2-6, reads GAGVSQSPRYKVTKRGQDVALRCDPISGHVSLYWYRQALGQGPEFLTYFNYEAQQDKSGLPNDRFSAERPEGSISTLTIQRTEQRDSAMYRCASSLTGGAGANVLTFGAGSRLTVL.

This CDR3 reads CASSGGGVDTQYF. For the CDR3, the DNA is TGTGCCAGCAGTGGGGGGGGAGTAGATACGCAGTATTTT. The V gene is TRBV5-4, the J gene TRBJ2-3, with 7 positions matching TRBD2. With V trimmed by 5 bases and J by 5 bases, 5 bases remained unmatched. Germline V gene data show CDR1 as SGHNT and CDR2 as YYREEE (reference sequence). The CDR3 is 13 amino acids.

The chain recombines TRBV7-2 with TRBJ2-5; 7 bases are shared with TRBD2. The CDR3 length is 13 residues. Germline loops: CDR1 SGHTA, CDR2 FQGNSA. V lost 4 bases to trimming and J lost 4 bases; unmatched junction nucleotides: 3. CDR3 loop: CASSSKRGETQYF. CDR3 in DNA: TGTGCCAGCAGCTCTAAGCGGGGAGAGACCCAGTACTTC.

This clone is termed medium-sized. The rearrangement joins TRBV6-1 to TRBJ2-5; 13 nucleotides line up with TRBD2. The CDR3 spans 16 residues. Germline CDR1 is MNHNS and CDR2 is SASEGT. V lost 4 bases to trimming and J lost 2 bases; unmatched junction nucleotides: 4. The CDR3 loop reads CASSGLAGGSQETQYF. The CDR3 coding sequence is TGTGCCAGCAGTGGACTAGCGGGGGGCTCACAAGAGACCCAGTACTTC.

This clone was seen a single time. The chain carries TRBV19 and TRBJ2-5; TRBD1 agrees at 7 bases. Unmatched junction bases numbered 5, after V lost 4 bases and J lost 6 bases. The CDR3 spans 13 residues. Germline values: CDR1 LNHDA, CDR2 SQIVND (reference sequence). The CDR3 protein is CASSTTGIKTQYF. CDR3 nucleotides: TGTGCCAGTAGTACGACAGGGATCAAGACCCAGTACTTC. Full variable domain (outside the CDR3, taken from reference TRBV19 and TRBJ2-5): DGGITQSPKYLFRKEGQNVTLSCEQNLNHDAMYWYRQDPGQGLRLIYYSQIVNDFQKGDIAEGYSVSREKKESFPLTVTSAQKNPTAFYLCASSTTGIKTQYFGPGTRLLVL.

V is TRBV5-4 and J is TRBJ2-1, with 9 positions matching TRBD2. V shed 7 bases, J shed 6 bases, and the junction held 17 bases outside the gene matches. CDR1 is SGHNT and CDR2 is YYREEE in the germline V gene (reference sequence). The CDR3 has 17 residues. The CDR3 DNA follows: TGTGCCAGCTTACCACAAGGAGCGGGGGGCCCGGGCAATGAGCAGTTCTTC. Translated: CASLPQGAGGPGNEQFF.

The rearrangement uses TRBV5-1 and TRBJ2-3, with TRBD2 matching 11 bases. Germline V gene sequence: CDR1 SGHRS, CDR2 YFSETQ. V shed 3 bases and J 2 bases; nucleotides not matched to a gene: 5. The CDR3 extends over 16 amino acids. CDR3 DNA sequence: TGCGCCAGCAGCTCTCTGACTAGCGGGATCACAGATACGCAGTATTTT. Protein product: CASSSLTSGITDTQYF.

This chain joins TRBV4-1 and TRBJ2-1, with TRBD2 matching over 9 bases. Germline lookup yields CDR1 MGHRA and CDR2 YSYEKL. V lost 2 bases to trimming and J lost 4 bases; unmatched junction nucleotides: 3. The CDR3 sequence is 15 residues long. Here the CDR3 DNA reads TGCGCCAGCAGCCAAAGCGGGGGGCCTTACAATGAGCAGTTCTTC. Protein: CASSQSGGPYNEQFF.

The DNA of the CDR3 is TGTGCCATTTCCCGCCGGCTAGCGGGTTACAATGAGCAGTTCTTC. Amino acids: CAISRRLAGYNEQFF. The V and J genes are TRBV11-2 and TRBJ2-1; 8 nucleotides match TRBD2. Germline values: CDR1 SGHAT, CDR2 FQNNGV. V lost 10 bases to trimming and J lost 4 bases; unmatched junction nucleotides: 12. The CDR3 has 15 residues.

This clone came up a few times. The chain has TRBV7-9 and TRBJ1-1, with D possibly matching TRBD1 (6 bases). CDR1 is SEHNR, CDR2 FQNEAQ, per germline (reference sequence). This CDR3 has 17 residues. V dropped 5 bases and J dropped 3 bases, with 22 bases sitting between them. CDR3 nucleotides: TGTGCCAGCAGCCCCCCACCTGACAGGCCGGCTTACACTGAAGCTTTCTTT. Protein product: CASSPPPDRPAYTEAFF.

The chain couples TRBV7-8 to TRBJ1-6; D is unresolved. Germline V lookup: CDR1 SGHVS, CDR2 FQNEAQ. V lost 5 bases, J lost 15 bases, and 17 bases lay in between. This CDR3 is built from 13 residues. The CDR3 here is CASSKAGMVVLHF. DNA for the CDR3: TGTGCCAGCAGCAAGGCCGGGATGGTGGTCCTCCACTTT.

This chain connects TRBV19 to TRBJ1-4; D might be TRBD1 (5 bases). The CDR3 sequence is 16 residues long. Germline CDR1 and CDR2: LNHDA and SQIVND (reference sequence). Trimming pared 3 bases from V and 0 bases from J, leaving 11 bases between. CDR3 bases: TGTGCCAGTAGTATGGAGGGGTCGGCAACTAATGAAAAACTGTTTTTT. Translating gives CASSMEGSATNEKLFF.

The rearrangement links TRBV6-1 to TRBJ2-5; D possibly uses TRBD1 or TRBD2 (5 bases each). The CDR3 runs 14 residues. The germline gives CDR1 MNHNS, CDR2 SASEGT. Deletions cut 1 base from V and 5 bases from J, with 11 bases between. The CDR3 region is CASSEGIWGETQYF. CDR3 nucleotides: TGTGCCAGCAGTGAAGGGATCTGGGGGGAGACCCAGTACTTC.

This clone came up a few times. The chain employs TRBV6-5 and TRBJ1-1, with a possible D match to TRBD1 (6 bases). V gave up 5 bases and J gave up 6 bases, with 13 bases separating them. Germline CDR1 and CDR2: MNHEY and SVGAGI. The CDR3 is made up of 13 amino acids. The chain's CDR3 is CASSPIQGPEAFF. For the CDR3, the DNA is TGTGCCAGCAGTCCGATACAGGGCCCTGAAGCTTTCTTT.

The V gene is TRBV7-8, the J gene TRBJ1-5; D is uncertain. The CDR3 is made up of 15 amino acids. The V and J ends lost 3 bases and 1 base respectively, with 10 bases between them. Germline V gives CDR1 SGHVS, CDR2 FQNEAQ. The CDR3, as DNA: TGTGCCAGCAGCTTGGTGGGTCAGAGCAATCAGCCCCAGCATTTT. Translating it yields CASSLVGQSNQPQHF.

The DNA for the CDR3 is TGTGCTAGTGGTGGGGGGGGGAAGGATAGGAACACTGAAGCTTTCTTT. The encoded protein is CASGGGGKDRNTEAFF. The rearrangement links TRBV12-5 to TRBJ1-1; maybe TRBD1 (5 bases). The V end lost 5 bases, the J end lost 1 base, and 17 bases lay between the germline ends. Germline CDR1 is LGHNT and CDR2 is FRNRAP. The CDR3 runs to 16 residues.

Details on this clone: An end of the junction does not agree with germline; a read error may underlie this. The chain employs TRBV6-1 and TRBJ2-1; 11 bases match TRBD1. This CDR3 is built from 14 residues. Per germline, CDR1 MNHNS and CDR2 SASEGT. DNA for the CDR3: TGTGCCAGCAGTGATCTTGGACAGGGGGCCGTACTACTCTTC. The encoded protein is CASSDLGQGAVLLF.

The V and J genes are TRBV19 and TRBJ2-7; a possible D gene is TRBD2 (5 bases). CDR3 length: 14 residues. The germline CDR1 and CDR2 sequences are LNHDA and SQIVND (reference sequence). The V gene lost 1 base and the J gene lost 3 bases, with 10 bases spanning the gap. This chain's CDR3 is CASSIAPGNYEQYF. CDR3 DNA: TGTGCCAGTAGTATAGCCCCCGGGAACTACGAGCAGTACTTC.

Only a few counts were recorded for this clone. At the DNA level, this CDR3 is encoded by other sequences in the same sample as well. J is TRBJ2-7 and V is TRBV15; tentative D call: TRBD1 (6 bases). The CDR3 is 14 residues long. CDR1 LNHNV and CDR2 YYDKDF come from the germline V gene (reference sequence). Between the trimmed V and J ends, which lost 1 base and 4 bases, there was a span of 11 bases. The CDR3 protein is CATSRARGNYEQYV. The CDR3 nucleotides are TGTGCCACCAGCAGAGCCAGGGGAAATTACGAGCAGTACGTC.